These T cell receptor beta chains were read from a single sample in a study of blood T cell repertoires in COVID-19. The protocol was immunoSEQ multiplex PCR, while the TCRdb copy is restricted to in-frame clones and leaves out a portion. Among tens of thousands of clones listed, around 92% were seen once. Sequenced: peripheral blood. Source of these receptors: a man aged 50-59 years with active COVID-19. Each CDR3 is given with its conserved first and last residue. A D gene is named only where the DNA matches it firmly. Some rows have no size entry. The others give once, few or many, or a class for an expanded clone.

15 | once | TRBD1 | TRBJ2-7 | TRBV19 | CASSIEGTGFYEQYF | TGTGCCAGTAGTATAGAAGGGACAGGATTCTACGAGCAGTACTTC
15 | - | - | TRBJ1-5 | TRBV2 | CASITPTDSNQPQHF | TGTGCCAGCATCACACCTACAGATAGCAATCAGCCCCAGCATTTT
16 | - | - | TRBJ2-6 | TRBV27 | CASSLARSSGANVLTF | TGTGCCAGCAGTTTAGCTCGGTCCTCTGGGGCCAACGTCCTGACTTTC
16 | - | TRBD1 | TRBJ1-6 | TRBV5-6 | CASSSGTGVENSPLHF | TGTGCCAGCAGCTCCGGGACAGGGGTGGAGAATTCACCCCTCCACTTT
12 | - | TRBD1 | TRBJ2-2 | TRBV28 | CAVQGVDGELFF | TGTGCCGTCCAGGGGGTTGACGGGGAGCTGTTTTTT
16 | - | TRBD1 | TRBJ1-2 | TRBV4-2 | CASSHLPGQGLRGYTF | TGTGCCAGCAGCCACCTCCCGGGACAGGGTTTACGTGGCTACACCTTC
14 | - | - | TRBJ1-1 | TRBV6-5 | CASGRGPATTEAFF | TGTGCCAGCGGTCGGGGTCCGGCCACAACTGAAGCTTTCTTT
16 | - | TRBD1 | TRBJ1-3 | TRBV9 | CASSTQGAISGNTIYF | TGTGCCAGCAGCACGCAGGGGGCGATCTCTGGAAACACCATATATTTT
15 | - | - | TRBJ1-2 | TRBV29-1 | CSVVGSYRGTYGYTF | TGCAGCGTTGTCGGCTCTTACCGGGGGACCTATGGCTACACCTTC
16 | - | TRBD1 | TRBJ1-2 | TRBV11-3 | CASSRNSGTERYGYTF | TGTGCCAGCAGCCGCAATTCCGGGACAGAGCGCTATGGCTACACCTTC
14 | - | TRBD2 | TRBJ2-7 | TRBV3-1/TRBV3-2 | CASSLAGEGYEQYF | TGTGCCAGCAGCCTAGCGGGAGAGGGGTACGAGCAGTACTTC
14 | - | TRBD1 | TRBJ2-3 | TRBV27 | CASASGTGSDTQYF | TGTGCCAGCGCTTCCGGGACAGGGAGTGATACGCAGTATTTT
15 | - | - | TRBJ1-1 | TRBV28 | CASRPTAHRGTEAFF | TGTGCCAGCAGACCCACAGCCCACCGGGGCACTGAAGCTTTCTTT
15 | - | - | TRBJ2-7 | TRBV15 | CATSNHERFLSEQYF | TGTGCCACCAGCAATCATGAGCGTTTCCTCTCCGAGCAGTACTTC
14 | once | - | TRBJ1-1 | TRBV18 | CASNTGSGNTEAFF | TGTGCCAGCAACACAGGGTCGGGGAACACTGAAGCTTTCTTT
14 | - | TRBD1 | TRBJ2-7 | TRBV28 | CATETGGLQGEQYF | TGTGCCACCGAAACAGGGGGCCTCCAGGGCGAGCAGTACTTC
13 | - | TRBD1 | TRBJ2-1 | TRBV3-1/TRBV3-2 | CASKQGARDEQFF | TGTGCCAGCAAACAGGGGGCAAGGGATGAGCAGTTCTTC
13 | - | - | TRBJ2-7 | TRBV14 | CASSPSPPYEQYF | TGTGCCAGCAGCCCTTCCCCCCCCTACGAGCAGTACTTC
16 | - | - | TRBJ2-6 | TRBV12-1 | CASSFFGGYGANVLTF | TGTGCCAGCAGCTTTTTCGGGGGGTATGGGGCCAACGTCCTGACTTTC
12 | - | - | TRBJ2-5 | TRBV30 | CAWSRGQETQYF | TGTGCCTGGAGTAGGGGGCAAGAGACCCAGTACTTC
17 | - | TRBD1 | TRBJ1-5 | TRBV28 | CASSLTTGTYSNQPQHF | TGTGCCAGCAGTTTGACGACAGGGACTTATAGCAATCAGCCCCAGCATTTT
15 | - | - | TRBJ2-1 | TRBV2 | CASSQQGRGYNEQFF | TGTGCCAGCAGTCAACAGGGACGGGGTTACAATGAGCAGTTCTTC
16 | - | TRBD2 | TRBJ2-5 | TRBV24-1 | CATSDLGGLAEETQYF | TGTGCCACCAGTGATTTAGGAGGACTAGCGGAAGAGACCCAGTACTTC
15 | once | - | TRBJ1-1 | TRBV11-2 | CASSLGGQLNTEAFF | TGTGCCAGCAGCTTAGGAGGACAGCTGAACACTGAAGCTTTCTTT
13 | - | - | TRBJ2-1 | TRBV30 | CAWSVSASARQFF | TGTGCCTGGAGTGTAAGCGCTAGCGCTAGGCAGTTCTTC
15 | - | - | TRBJ1-2 | TRBV5-4 | CASSWGGISNYGYTF | TGTGCCAGCAGTTGGGGGGGAATTTCAAACTATGGCTACACCTTC
13 | - | TRBD1 | TRBJ1-5 | TRBV7-2 | CASSLDREQPQHF | TGTGCCAGCAGTCTGGACAGGGAACAGCCCCAGCATTTT
13 | - | - | TRBJ1-2 | TRBV6-5 | CASRDSVNYGYTF | TGTGCCAGCAGAGACAGTGTTAACTATGGCTACACCTTC